The 14 T cell receptor beta chains listed next were all sequenced from one sample in a study of blood T cell repertoires in COVID-19. Sequencing used immunoSEQ multiplex PCR; TCRdb keeps in-frame clones, though not all of them. This table holds over 110,000 clones, 88% found once. Specimen: peripheral blood. The receptor source for this set is a man between 65 and 85 years old with acute or convalescent COVID-19.

The J gene is TRBJ1-6, the V gene TRBV19; 7 positions agree with TRBD1. The CDR3 contains 18 residues. J lost 0 bases, V lost 7 bases, and 12 bases had no gene match. The germline V gene encodes CDR1 LNHDA and CDR2 SQIVND (reference sequence). The CDR3 spells CASKMGSAGGSYNSPLHF. The CDR3 DNA reads as TGTGCCAGTAAAATGGGGTCGGCAGGGGGCTCCTATAATTCACCCCTCCACTTT.

This rearrangement joins TRBV5-4 to TRBJ2-2; 11 nucleotides line up with TRBD1. In germline, CDR1 is SGHNT, CDR2 YYREEE (reference sequence). After removal of 3 bases from V and 4 bases from J, the junction contained 2 bases not matched to a gene. This CDR3 spans 15 amino acids. CDR3: CASSWDRGITGELFF. CDR3 DNA: TGTGCCAGCAGCTGGGACAGGGGGATCACCGGGGAGCTGTTTTTT.

This clone occurred once. CDR3: CASSPGYTTYNEQFF. The CDR3 DNA reads as TGCGCCAGTTCCCCCGGGTACACCACGTACAATGAGCAGTTCTTC. V and J are TRBV5-1 and TRBJ2-1; D is unresolved. V was cut by 8 bases and J by 4 bases, with 19 bases left in between. Germline V lookup: CDR1 SGHRS, CDR2 YFSETQ. The CDR3 length is 15 residues.

V and J are TRBV5-1 and TRBJ2-5, with 8 bases aligning to TRBD2. This CDR3 comprises 14 residues. Germline values: CDR1 SGHRS, CDR2 YFSETQ. Trimming cost V 7 bases and J 2 bases; bases outside gene matches: 7. This CDR3 reads CASGPGGQQETQYF. CDR3 nucleotide sequence: TGCGCCAGCGGCCCGGGAGGGCAGCAAGAGACCCAGTACTTC.

The chain is built from TRBV18 and TRBJ1-2; D gene ambiguous. The CDR3 runs 12 residues. Trimming took 3 bases from V and 6 from J, leaving 8 bases between them. CDR1 KGHSH and CDR2 LQKENI come from the germline V gene. CDR3 DNA sequence: TGTGCCAGCTCACCGAGGGCTGATGGCTACACCTTC. Its protein is CASSPRADGYTF.

V gene TRBV5-4 combines with J gene TRBJ1-5; D might be TRBD1 (6 bases). CDR1 and CDR2 from the germline V gene are SGHNT and YYREEE (reference sequence). V was shortened by 4 bases and J by 1 base, with 9 bases between the two germline ends. The CDR3 totals 14 residues. CDR3 bases: TGTGCCAGCAGCATCGGACAGAGCAATCAGCCCCAGCATTTT. Protein sequence: CASSIGQSNQPQHF.

The chain couples TRBV4-1 to TRBJ1-1; D uncertain. The V end lost 4 bases, the J end lost 3 bases, and 3 bases lay between the germline ends. The CDR3 covers 11 residues. The germline gives CDR1 MGHRA, CDR2 YSYEKL. Here the CDR3 reads CASSRDTEAFF. DNA for the CDR3: TGCGCCAGCAGCCGAGACACTGAAGCTTTCTTT.

The chain couples TRBV2 to TRBJ2-7; D remains unclear. The CDR3 totals 13 residues. Trimming shortened V by 2 bases and J by 3 bases, and 8 bases separated the two germline ends. The germline V gene encodes CDR1 SNHLY and CDR2 FYNNEI. CDR3 nucleotides: TGTGCCAGCAGTGAAAGTTCGGGCTACGAGCAGTACTTC. Its protein product is CASSESSGYEQYF.

About this clone itself: Other DNA sequences in the sample encode the same CDR3. The rearrangement joins TRBV27 to TRBJ2-7, with 8 bases fitting TRBD1. There are 15 residues in the CDR3. Germline values: CDR1 MNHEY, CDR2 SMNVEV (reference sequence). V shed 5 bases, J shed 0 bases, and the junction held 6 bases outside the gene matches. The CDR3 here is CASSPDRGYSYEQYF. As DNA, the CDR3 is TGTGCCAGCAGTCCTGACAGGGGATACTCCTACGAGCAGTACTTC.

The rearrangement uses TRBV18 and TRBJ2-2, with a weak D call TRBD1 (5 bases). Per the germline V gene, CDR1 is KGHSH and CDR2 is LQKENI. Trimming left V 3 bases short and J 7 bases short, with 15 bases between. The CDR3 extends over 15 amino acids. Here the CDR3 reads CASSPGQQGRGELFF. The CDR3 DNA reads TGTGCCAGCTCACCGGGGCAGCAAGGTCGCGGGGAGCTGTTTTTT. Together with reference TRBV18 and TRBJ2-2, the CDR3 gives the full variable domain: NAGVMQNPRHLVRRRGQEARLRCSPMKGHSHVYWYRQLPEEGLKFMVYLQKENIIDESGMPKERFSAEFPKEGPSILRIQQVVRGDSAAYFCASSPGQQGRGELFFGEGSRLTVL.

This rearrangement joins TRBV18 to TRBJ1-1; 7 bases map to TRBD1. With 3 bases clipped from V and 1 base from J, the junction kept 5 bases outside the gene matches. This CDR3 spans 15 amino acids. CDR1 and CDR2 from the germline V gene are KGHSH and LQKENI. CDR3 in amino acids: CASSPKQGPNTEAFF. In DNA, the CDR3 is TGTGCCAGCTCACCGAAACAGGGGCCGAACACTGAAGCTTTCTTT.

A few counts support this clone. J is TRBJ1-6 and V is TRBV7-6; tentative D call: TRBD1 (5 bases). V lost 1 base and J lost 8, with 12 bases in between. The CDR3 length is 15 residues. The V gene's germline CDR1 is SGHVS and CDR2 FNYEAQ. In nucleotides, the CDR3 is TGTGCCAGCAGCTTAGACAGGAGTTCTTATTCACCCCTCCACTTT. Protein: CASSLDRSSYSPLHF.

The chain uses TRBV6-1 and TRBJ2-7, with 9 nucleotides matching TRBD1. The J segment lost 3 bases and the V segment lost 1 base, leaving 10 bases of the junction unmatched. CDR1 is MNHNS, CDR2 SASEGT, per germline. CDR3 length: 17 residues. CDR3 sequence: CASSEGVAGQGGYEQYF. DNA of the CDR3: TGTGCCAGCAGTGAAGGTGTGGCGGGACAGGGAGGCTACGAGCAGTACTTC.

The chain recombines TRBV2 with TRBJ2-1; 10 positions agree with TRBD1. CDR3 length equals 15 residues. The J segment lost 6 bases and the V segment lost 9 bases, leaving 11 bases of the junction unmatched. Germline V gene sequence: CDR1 SNHLY, CDR2 FYNNEI. The CDR3 here is CASAPGQGKGNEQFF. For the CDR3, the DNA is TGTGCCAGTGCCCCGGGACAGGGGAAGGGCAATGAGCAGTTCTTC.